This T cell receptor (beta chain) was captured by sequencing in a study of spatial heterogeneity in lung cancer. Study in general: Sequencing of follow-up PBMC samples took place when they were available, at a median of approximately two years after resection.

The sample holds many counts of this clonotype. Germline loops: CDR1 MNHEY, CDR2 SVGAGI. The CDR3 is made up of 15 amino acids. The V gene lost 7 bases and the J gene lost 1 base, with 16 bases spanning the gap. TCRdb itself ran the 5' RACE reads through MiXCR, one entry per CDR3 protein. The sample has about 94,000 distinct CDR3 sequences, approximately 19% seen once. Noted time point: blood at routine non-recurrence follow-up after resection. Frozen PBMC, nontumor lung or tumor provided whole RNA, which was sequenced unsorted. This TCR came from a male donor with early-stage non-small cell lung cancer. Sequences were derived from PBMCs, sampled at follow-up. This sequence joins TRBV6-5 and TRBJ1-1; D remains unclear. CDR3 coding DNA: TGTGCCAGCACCAAACTTGGGGAATCGAACACTGAAGCTTTCTTT. As protein: CASTKLGESNTEAFF.